This passage covers 20 T cell receptor beta chains from one sample sequenced in a study of T and B cells in COVID-19 patients. TRB was amplified from about 250-500 ng of blood genomic DNA. TRB rearrangements were amplified by multiplex PCR with BIOMED2 TRB-A/B primers. TCRdb itself ran the multiplex PCR reads through MiXCR, one entry per CDR3 protein. The sample includes about 22,000 distinct CDR3 sequences, less than 30% of them seen just once. Sequencing input: blood. These receptors were obtained from a human donor who had recovered from COVID-19.

The V gene is TRBV12-3 or TRBV12-4, the J gene TRBJ1-2, with 8 bases that match TRBD1. V shed 6 bases, J shed 2 bases, and the junction held 8 bases outside the gene matches. There are 15 residues in the CDR3. The CDR3 spells CASRTTGARNYGYTF. CDR3 coding DNA: TGTGCCAGCAGAACGACAGGGGCCCGCAACTATGGCTACACCTTC.

The gene calls are TRBV29-1 and TRBJ1-1; TRBD1 matches at 9 bases. From germline, CDR1 is SQVTM and CDR2 ANQGSEA. V was clipped by 5 bases and J by 4 bases; unmatched bases: 5. This CDR3 contains 13 residues. For the CDR3, the DNA is TGCAGCGTTTGGACAGGGGATAGCACTGAAGCTTTCTTT. The encoded protein is CSVWTGDSTEAFF.

V and J are TRBV29-1 and TRBJ1-1; a possible D gene is TRBD1 (5 bases). Germline V gives CDR1 SQVTM, CDR2 ANQGSEA. Trimming took off 6 bases at V and 0 bases at J, with 17 bases between the two ends. The CDR3 is made up of 15 amino acids. Here the CDR3 reads CSVRHPGLMNTEAFF. The CDR3 region has the DNA TGCAGCGTCCGACATCCGGGACTCATGAACACTGAAGCTTTCTTT.

By share, this clonotype counts as medium-sized. The gene calls are TRBV30 and TRBJ2-1; 7 nucleotides line up with TRBD2. The CDR3 runs 12 residues. V gave up 4 bases and J gave up 7 bases; unmatched junction bases: 4. CDR1 and CDR2 (germline): GTSNPN, SVGIG (reference sequence). DNA for the CDR3: TGTGCCTGGACCCGGACTAGGAATGAGCAGTTCTTC. It encodes CAWTRTRNEQFF.

V is TRBV12-3 or TRBV12-4 and J is TRBJ2-7; D is undetermined. The length of the CDR3 is 11 residues. Trimming took 4 bases from V and 4 from J, leaving 5 bases between them. CDR3 bases: TGTGCCAGCAGTTCGGTTTACGAGCAGTACTTC. Translation gives CASSSVYEQYF.

This clonotype is deemed medium-sized. The rearrangement uses TRBV30 and TRBJ2-7, with D unclear. The germline CDR1 and CDR2 sequences are GTSNPN and SVGIG (reference sequence). V lost 0 bases, J lost 2 bases, and 8 bases lay in between. The CDR3 spans 13 residues. CDR3 protein: CAWSVEATYEQYF. The CDR3 nucleotides are TGTGCCTGGAGTGTCGAAGCCACCTACGAGCAGTACTTC.

Notes on this clonotype: One base away lies a much larger clone, so this may be a sequencing read error. The V gene is TRBV6-5, the J gene TRBJ2-6; tentatively, D is TRBD1 (6 bases). The germline gives CDR1 MNHEY, CDR2 SVGAGI. Trimming stripped 7 bases from V and 2 bases from J, with 9 bases between. CDR3 size: 14 residues. This CDR3 reads CASTTGTGANVLTF. The CDR3, as DNA: TGTGCCAGCACCACAGGGACTGGGGCCAACGTCCTGACTTTC.

This chain links TRBV19 with TRBJ1-1; 9 bases line up with TRBD1. The CDR3 loop spans 14 amino acids. CDR1 is LNHDA, CDR2 SQIVND, per germline (reference sequence). The J segment lost 4 bases and the V segment lost 5 bases, leaving 5 bases of the junction unmatched. Written as DNA, the CDR3 is TGTGCCAGTAGTCTCACAGGGGGCGGCACTGAAGCTTTCTTT. It yields the protein CASSLTGGGTEAFF.

Notes on this clonotype: One end of the junction does not line up with germline, which may come from a read error. The chain recombines TRBV5-4 with TRBJ1-2; possible D gene TRBD1, 6 bases. CDR3 length: 13 residues. Looked up from germline, CDR1 is SGHNT and CDR2 is YYREEE (reference sequence). The CDR3 DNA sequence: TGTGCCAGCAGCTTGTCAGGGGAGGGTGGCGACACCTTC. The encoded protein is CASSLSGEGGDTF.

This clonotype was detected only a few times. CDR3 protein: CASQTGGAETQYF. CDR3 in DNA: TGTGCCAGCCAAACCGGGGGGGCAGAGACCCAGTACTTC. The chain is built from TRBV18 and TRBJ2-5, with 8 bases aligning to TRBD2. Trimming cost V 8 bases and J 4 bases; bases outside gene matches: 6. The germline CDR1 and CDR2 sequences are KGHSH and LQKENI. This CDR3 has 13 amino acids. Full variable domain (rest looked up from reference TRBV18 and TRBJ2-5): NAGVMQNPRHLVRRRGQEARLRCSPMKGHSHVYWYRQLPEEGLKFMVYLQKENIIDESGMPKERFSAEFPKEGPSILRIQQVVRGDSAAYFCASQTGGAETQYFGPGTRLLVL.

The chain joins TRBV12-3 or TRBV12-4 to TRBJ2-5; no clear D gene. V lost 5 bases, J lost 0 bases, and 16 bases lay in between. This CDR3 has 16 residues. CDR3 in DNA: TGTGCCAGCAGTCCCCGAACGAAACCGTACCAAGAGACCCAGTACTTC. Amino acids: CASSPRTKPYQETQYF.

There are a few counts of this clonotype. The chain joins TRBV5-1 to TRBJ1-3; no clear D gene. The germline V and J ends were trimmed by 5 bases and 0 bases, with 12 bases remaining between them. Germline V gene sequence: CDR1 SGHRS, CDR2 YFSETQ. The CDR3 length is 15 residues. CDR3: CASSPRSSSGNTIYF. For the CDR3, the DNA is TGCGCCAGCAGTCCCAGATCCTCCTCTGGAAACACCATATATTTT.

The CDR3 coding sequence is TGTGCCAGCAACGCCTTGAGCGGGAGAATGGCAGATACGCAGTATTTT. This sequence encodes CASNALSGRMADTQYF. This chain links TRBV7-9 with TRBJ2-3; 8 bases are shared with TRBD2. This CDR3 comprises 16 residues. J gave up 4 bases and V 7 bases, and 13 bases lay outside the gene matches. The germline gives CDR1 SEHNR, CDR2 FQNEAQ (reference sequence).

This clonotype was seen more than once but under ten times. This chain links TRBV6-4 with TRBJ2-1; D may correspond to TRBD1 or TRBD2 (6 bases each). V lost 2 bases, J lost 7 bases, and 12 bases lay in between. From germline, CDR1 is MRHNA and CDR2 SNTAGT. The CDR3 is 14 residues long. The CDR3 nucleotides read TGTGCCAGCAGTGACAGGGGGGACTCGAATGAGCAGTTCTTC. Amino acid sequence: CASSDRGDSNEQFF.

The J gene is TRBJ2-7, the V gene TRBV6-5; D uncertain. The CDR3 is 13 residues long. CDR1 and CDR2 (germline): MNHEY, SVGAGI. The V and J ends lost 6 bases and 0 bases respectively, with 9 bases between them. As DNA, the CDR3 is TGTGCCAGCAGCCGCCGGACCTCCTACGAGCAGTACTTC. This translates into CASSRRTSYEQYF.

This clonotype was seen a few times. V usage is TRBV10-3 and J usage is TRBJ2-2; 8 bases agree with TRBD2. V lost 7 bases to trimming and J lost 5 bases; unmatched junction nucleotides: 9. Germline V gene lookup returns CDR1 ENHRY and CDR2 SYGVKD. The CDR3 runs 15 residues. The CDR3 sequence is CAITGGAALTGELFF. DNA of the CDR3: TGTGCCATCACGGGAGGGGCGGCGTTGACCGGGGAGCTGTTTTTT.

The V call is TRBV6-5, the J call TRBJ1-5; D is perhaps TRBD1 (6 bases). The V gene's germline CDR1 is MNHEY and CDR2 SVGAGI. The V gene lost 4 bases and the J gene lost 3 bases, with 10 bases spanning the gap. This CDR3 is built from 14 residues. Here the CDR3 DNA reads TGTGCCAGCAGTTTACAGGGTCTCAATCAGCCCCAGCATTTT. Protein sequence: CASSLQGLNQPQHF.

This clonotype has more than one count but fewer than ten. This chain connects TRBV6-1 to TRBJ1-2; 8 bases fit TRBD1. This CDR3 is 14 amino acids long. Germline lookup yields CDR1 MNHNS and CDR2 SASEGT. After removal of 5 bases from V and 0 bases from J, the junction contained 2 bases not matched to a gene. CDR3 coding DNA: TGTGCCAGCAGTCAGGACAGGGCTAACTATGGCTACACCTTC. Its translation is CASSQDRANYGYTF.

DNA for the CDR3: TGTGCCATCAGAGGACAGGGGGTTACAGATACGCAGTATTTT. This codes for CAIRGQGVTDTQYF. V and J are TRBV10-3 and TRBJ2-3; 10 nucleotides match TRBD1. J lost 3 bases, V lost 6 bases, and 3 bases had no gene match. CDR3 length: 14 residues. Germline CDR1 ENHRY, CDR2 SYGVKD.

A few counts support this clonotype. The gene calls are TRBV30 and TRBJ1-5, with a weak D call TRBD1 (5 bases). Trimming left V 1 base short and J 2 bases short, with 6 bases between. The CDR3 consists of 13 residues. Per germline, CDR1 GTSNPN and CDR2 SVGIG (reference sequence). Written as DNA, the CDR3 is TGTGCCTGGAGTGAGGGGCGCAATCAGCCCCAGCATTTT. Protein sequence: CAWSEGRNQPQHF.